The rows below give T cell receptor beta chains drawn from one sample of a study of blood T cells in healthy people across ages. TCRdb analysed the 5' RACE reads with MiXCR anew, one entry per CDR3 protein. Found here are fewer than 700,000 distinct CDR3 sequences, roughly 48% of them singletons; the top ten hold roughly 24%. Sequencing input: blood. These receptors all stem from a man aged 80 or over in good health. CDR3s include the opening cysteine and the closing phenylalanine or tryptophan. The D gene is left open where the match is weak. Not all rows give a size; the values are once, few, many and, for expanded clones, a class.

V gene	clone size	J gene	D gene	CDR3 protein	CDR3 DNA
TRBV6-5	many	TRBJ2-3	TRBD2	CASSRVLAVDTQYF	TGTGCCAGCAGCCGTGTGCTAGCGGTAGATACGCAGTATTTT
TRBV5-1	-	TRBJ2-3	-	CASSLIGGPGTDTQYF	TGCGCCAGCAGCTTGATAGGGGGTCCTGGCACAGATACGCAGTATTTT
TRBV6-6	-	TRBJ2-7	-	CASSPRSGRSYEQYF	TGTGCCAGCAGCCCCCGCTCAGGGAGATCCTACGAGCAGTACTTC
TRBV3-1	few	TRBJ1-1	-	CASSQVGQGAFF	TGTGCCAGCAGCCAAGTAGGGCAAGGAGCTTTCTTT
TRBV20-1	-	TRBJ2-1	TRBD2	CSAPTSGRYYNEQFF	TGCAGTGCCCCGACTAGCGGGAGGTATTATAATGAGCAGTTCTTC
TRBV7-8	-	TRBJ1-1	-	CASSRLGQIWTEAFF	TGTGCCAGCAGCCGGCTCGGACAGATTTGGACTGAAGCTTTCTTT
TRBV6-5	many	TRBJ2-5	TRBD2	CASSYRASGRQETQYF	TGTGCCAGCAGTTACCGGGCTAGCGGAAGGCAAGAGACCCAGTACTTC
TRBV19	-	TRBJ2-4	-	CASSTAAENIQYF	TGTGCCAGTAGTACGGCGGCAGAAAACATTCAGTACTTC
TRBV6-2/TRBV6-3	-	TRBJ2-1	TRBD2	CASRGGGLAGESYNEQFF	TGTGCCAGCAGAGGCGGGGGACTAGCGGGGGAGTCCTACAATGAGCAGTTCTTC
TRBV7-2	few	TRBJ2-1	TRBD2	CASTSSGGSYNEQFF	TGTGCCAGCACCTCTAGCGGGGGATCCTACAATGAGCAGTTCTTC
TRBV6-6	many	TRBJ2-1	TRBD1	CASSYAGGSYNEQFF	TGTGCCAGCAGTTACGCAGGGGGCTCCTACAATGAGCAGTTCTTC
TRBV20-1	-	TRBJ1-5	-	CSARPRRGGGGQPQHF	TGCAGTGCTAGACCCCGCCGCGGAGGCGGTGGGCAGCCCCAGCATTTT
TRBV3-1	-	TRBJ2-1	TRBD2	CASSQDIGAGVRWNEQFF	TGTGCCAGCAGCCAAGATATTGGAGCGGGAGTCCGGTGGAATGAGCAGTTCTTC
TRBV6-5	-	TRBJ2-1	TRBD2	CASSYSPAGDYIEQFF	TGTGCCAGCAGTTATTCCCCAGCGGGGGACTACATTGAGCAGTTCTTC
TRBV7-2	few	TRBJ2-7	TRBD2	CASSPASGGYEQYF	TGTGCCAGCAGTCCAGCTAGCGGGGGGTACGAGCAGTACTTC
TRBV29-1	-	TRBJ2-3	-	CSGRGLATDTQYF	TGCAGCGGGCGGGGCTTGGCGACAGATACGCAGTATTTT
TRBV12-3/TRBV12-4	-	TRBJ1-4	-	CASRRTFEKLFF	TGTGCCAGCAGACGGACCTTTGAAAAACTGTTTTTT
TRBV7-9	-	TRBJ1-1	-	CASSSTTVLNTEAFF	TGTGCCAGCAGCTCGACGACCGTTTTGAACACTGAAGCTTTCTTT
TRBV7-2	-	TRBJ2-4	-	CASSPRQKNIQYF	TGTGCCAGCAGCCCACGACAGAAAAACATTCAGTACTTC
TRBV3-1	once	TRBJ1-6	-	CACTRQPSQGSPLHF	TGTGCCTGCACCAGACAGCCCTCCCAGGGTTCACCCCTCCACTTT
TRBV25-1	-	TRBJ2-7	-	CASSATWGQGGSYEQYF	TGTGCCAGCAGTGCCACCTGGGGGCAGGGGGGTTCCTACGAGCAGTACTTC
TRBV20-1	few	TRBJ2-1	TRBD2	CSAVSGTSSAYNEQFF	TGCAGTGCCGTTAGCGGGACTAGTAGCGCCTACAATGAGCAGTTCTTC
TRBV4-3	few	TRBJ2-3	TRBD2	CASSETSGRSDTQYF	TGCGCCAGCAGCGAGACTAGCGGGAGGTCAGATACGCAGTATTTT
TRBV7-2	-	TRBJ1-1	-	CASSPTYSNTEAFF	TGTGCCAGCAGCCCTACGTACTCGAACACTGAAGCTTTCTTT
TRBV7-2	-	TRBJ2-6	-	CASSLVGDVRANVLTF	TGTGCCAGCAGCTTAGTGGGGGACGTTAGGGCCAACGTCCTGACTTTC
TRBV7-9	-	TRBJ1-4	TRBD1	CASSADRGNEKLFF	TGTGCCAGCAGCGCCGACAGGGGTAATGAAAAACTGTTTTTT
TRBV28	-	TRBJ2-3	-	CASRPAGADTQYF	TGTGCCAGCAGGCCCGCCGGCGCAGATACGCAGTATTTT
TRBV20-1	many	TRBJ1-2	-	CSATSGTDGYTF	TGCAGTGCAACCTCCGGGACGGATGGCTACACCTTC
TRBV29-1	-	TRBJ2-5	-	CSGVRQGSSGETQYF	TGCAGCGGGGTTAGGCAGGGGAGTTCGGGGGAGACCCAGTACTTC